The 23 T cell receptor beta chains listed next were all sequenced from one sample in a study of blood T cell repertoires in COVID-19. TCRdb's copy holds only in-frame clones and misses some; the assay was immunoSEQ multiplex PCR. The sample includes tens of thousands of clones, approximately 80% of them seen just once. The sequenced material came from peripheral blood. These receptors all stem from a human donor in a cohort sampled during active COVID-19.

The chain uses TRBV24-1 and TRBJ2-1; TRBD2 matches 10 bases. This CDR3 has 16 amino acids. The V gene's germline CDR1 is KGHDR and CDR2 SFDVKD. V lost 5 bases, J lost 9 bases, and 12 bases stayed unmatched. For the CDR3, the DNA is TGTGCCACCAGTGGGGGGCTAGCGGGAGCCCTTACTGAGCAGTTCTTC. Translation: CATSGGLAGALTEQFF.

This rearrangement joins TRBV9 to TRBJ2-6, with TRBD2 as a possible D gene (5 bases). V was pared by 6 bases and J by 0 bases, with 25 bases between. Germline V gene sequence: CDR1 SGDLS, CDR2 YYNGEE. The CDR3 length is 20 residues. The CDR3 nucleotides read TGTGCCAGCACCCTAGGTACATTGGCTGGGAGTTCCTCTGGGGCCAACGTCCTGACTTTC. Residues: CASTLGTLAGSSSGANVLTF.

V usage is TRBV19 and J usage is TRBJ1-4; D is possibly TRBD1 (5 bases). Trimming cost V 5 bases and J 2 bases, with 12 bases left between them. This CDR3 contains 15 residues. Per the germline V gene, CDR1 is LNHDA and CDR2 is SQIVND (reference sequence). This CDR3 reads CASSVSGDTNEKLFF. DNA for the CDR3: TGTGCCAGTAGTGTCTCGGGGGACACTAATGAAAAACTGTTTTTT.

This CDR3 reads CASSLLPGQGNSPLHF. The CDR3 region has the DNA TGTGCCAGCAGCCTCCTTCCGGGACAGGGTAATTCACCCCTCCACTTT. V is TRBV4-2 and J is TRBJ1-6; 9 nucleotides line up with TRBD1. The CDR3 is 16 amino acids. V gave up 4 bases and J gave up 6 bases; unmatched junction bases: 7. The germline V gene has CDR1 LGHNA and CDR2 YNFKEQ.

V usage is TRBV18 and J usage is TRBJ1-6; 7 nucleotides align to TRBD1. This CDR3 contains 19 residues. The V gene end was trimmed by 3 bases and the J gene end by 7 bases; junction bases not matched to a gene: 18. Germline V gives CDR1 KGHSH, CDR2 LQKENI. CDR3 nucleotides: TGTGCCAGCTCACCCACAGGGGTACCACCTGGTGTCGGGAATTCACCCCTCCACTTT. This sequence encodes CASSPTGVPPGVGNSPLHF.

J is TRBJ2-5 and V is TRBV7-8; 8 bases fit TRBD2. CDR3 length equals 14 residues. Germline V lookup: CDR1 SGHVS, CDR2 FQNEAQ. Unmatched junction bases numbered 10, after V lost 9 bases and J lost 4 bases. The CDR3 DNA sequence: TGTGCCAGTTATAAAGCGGGGGACTCAGAGACCCAGTACTTC. Its translation: CASYKAGDSETQYF.

This clone was counted a single time. The chain recombines TRBV19 with TRBJ1-4; a possible D gene is TRBD1 (6 bases). Per germline, CDR1 LNHDA and CDR2 SQIVND (reference sequence). Trimming took 6 bases from V and 5 from J, leaving 16 bases between them. The length of the CDR3 is 15 residues. The CDR3 region has the DNA TGTGCCAGTAGAGAGGGGGGGCCGCTGAATGAAAAACTGTTTTTT. As protein: CASREGGPLNEKLFF.

The chain employs TRBV6-5 and TRBJ2-7; 8 positions agree with TRBD2. J gave up 1 base and V 7 bases, and 9 bases lay outside the gene matches. This CDR3 has 15 residues. The V gene's germline CDR1 is MNHEY and CDR2 SVGAGI. The CDR3 nucleotides read TGTGCCAGCACCGGAAGCGGGGGTCAATCCTACGAGCAGTACTTC. Residues: CASTGSGGQSYEQYF.

The chain uses TRBV18 and TRBJ1-1; tentatively, D is TRBD1 (5 bases). V lost 6 bases, J lost 0 bases, and 14 bases lay in between. CDR1 and CDR2 from the germline V gene are KGHSH and LQKENI. CDR3 length: 15 residues. CDR3 DNA: TGTGCCAGCTCCCTGGTCGGGGGGGTGAACACTGAAGCTTTCTTT. The encoded protein is CASSLVGGVNTEAFF.

The chain carries TRBV14 and TRBJ1-1; D remains unclear. V was trimmed by 3 bases and J by 8 bases, leaving 13 bases between them. In germline, CDR1 is SGHDN, CDR2 FVKESK. The length of the CDR3 is 13 residues. CDR3 nucleotide sequence: TGTGCCAGCAGCCAGACTAGGACGGGGGAAGCTTTCTTT. Protein product: CASSQTRTGEAFF.

The chain combines TRBV13 with TRBJ1-3; D uncertain. CDR3 length: 14 amino acids. Per germline, CDR1 PRHDT and CDR2 FYEKMQ (reference sequence). Between the trimmed V and J ends, which lost 3 bases and 1 base, there was a span of 7 bases. This CDR3 reads CASSFRASGNTIYF. For the CDR3, the DNA is TGTGCCAGCAGCTTCCGCGCTTCTGGAAACACCATATATTTT.

This rearrangement joins TRBV7-9 to TRBJ1-1, with 8 bases matching TRBD1. Germline V gene sequence: CDR1 SEHNR, CDR2 FQNEAQ (reference sequence). This CDR3 spans 16 amino acids. The ends lost 0 bases at V and 3 bases at J; junction bases unmatched: 6. CDR3 DNA: TGTGCCAGCAGCTTAGCGCAGGGGGCGAGCGACACTGAAGCTTTCTTT. It translates to CASSLAQGASDTEAFF.

The gene calls are TRBV12-3 or TRBV12-4 and TRBJ1-4; D possibly corresponds to TRBD1 (6 bases). Trimming took off 7 bases at V and 7 bases at J, with 13 bases between the two ends. The CDR3 is 13 amino acids. The CDR3 loop reads CASNNRVGEKLFF. In nucleotides, the CDR3 is TGTGCCAGCAACAACAGGGTTGGTGAAAAACTGTTTTTT.

Points on this clone: This CDR3 is also generated by other DNA sequences in the sample. The gene calls are TRBV7-8 and TRBJ2-7, with 12 positions matching TRBD2. Germline V gene data show CDR1 as SGHVS and CDR2 as FQNEAQ. Losses at the gene ends were 5 bases for V and 7 bases for J; bases not matched to a gene: 12. The CDR3 runs 16 residues. Written as DNA, the CDR3 is TGTGCCAGCAGCCCGCGGGGGCTAGCGGGGGGGCGGGAGCAGTACTTC. Amino acids: CASSPRGLAGGREQYF.

The chain carries TRBV6-2 or TRBV6-3 and TRBJ1-2; 7 bases match TRBD1. The J segment lost 0 bases and the V segment lost 2 bases, leaving 6 bases of the junction unmatched. Germline V gene sequence: CDR1 MNHEY, CDR2 SVGEGT. This CDR3 region has 16 residues. CDR3 DNA sequence: TGTGCCAGCAGTTACGACGCGACAGGGACTAACTATGGCTACACCTTC. As protein: CASSYDATGTNYGYTF.

This sequence joins TRBV24-1 and TRBJ1-5; no definite D call. Germline values: CDR1 KGHDR, CDR2 SFDVKD. V was pared by 4 bases and J by 3 bases, with 15 bases between. CDR3 length: 16 amino acids. CDR3 sequence: CATSDPTNRDNQPQHF. CDR3 DNA: TGTGCCACCAGTGACCCCACAAACAGAGACAATCAGCCCCAGCATTTT.

The rearrangement links TRBV4-2 to TRBJ2-2; TRBD1 matches at 9 bases. Per the germline V gene, CDR1 is LGHNA and CDR2 is YNFKEQ. CDR3 size: 16 residues. V dropped 0 bases and J dropped 3; count of bases not matched to a gene: 2. CDR3 DNA: TGTGCCAGCAGCCAAGAGGGGACAGGGCACACCGGGGAGCTGTTTTTT. Translating gives CASSQEGTGHTGELFF.

This clone was recorded a few times. J is TRBJ2-5 and V is TRBV5-1; 8 positions match TRBD2. This CDR3 is 13 amino acids long. V shed 7 bases and J 5 bases; nucleotides not matched to a gene: 7. The germline V gene encodes CDR1 SGHRS and CDR2 YFSETQ. CDR3 sequence: CASPRGGKETQYF. The CDR3 DNA follows: TGCGCCAGCCCCCGGGGGGGAAAGGAGACCCAGTACTTC.

This chain uses TRBV5-6 with TRBJ1-1, with 9 positions matching TRBD1. V lost 4 bases, J lost 7 bases, and 8 bases stayed unmatched. Germline V gene sequence: CDR1 SGHDT, CDR2 YYEEEE. The CDR3 has 14 amino acids. The CDR3 nucleotides are TGTGCCAGCAGCCGGGACAGGGCGCAGTTTGAAGCTTTCTTT. This gives the protein CASSRDRAQFEAFF.

In DNA form, the CDR3 reads TGTGCCAGCAAGAATAGCGGGGGCACAGATACGCAGTATTTT. It yields the protein CASKNSGGTDTQYF. The genes are TRBV11-2 and TRBJ2-3; TRBD2 agrees at 8 bases. Germline CDR1 and CDR2: SGHAT and FQNNGV. This CDR3 is built from 14 residues. The V and J ends lost 7 bases and 1 base, in that order; junction bases with no gene match: 4. Filled out from reference TRBV11-2 and TRBJ2-3, the complete variable domain reads EAGVAQSPRYKIIEKRQSVAFWCNPISGHATLYWYQQILGQGPKLLIQFQNNGVVDDSQLPKDRFSAERLKGVDSTLKIQPAKLEDSAVYLCASKNSGGTDTQYFGPGTRLTVL.

This clone was picked up a small number of times. The J gene is TRBJ1-2, the V gene TRBV4-1; 7 bases are a match to TRBD1. Germline V gene data show CDR1 as MGHRA and CDR2 as YSYEKL. V shed 2 bases and J 0 bases; nucleotides not matched to a gene: 12. This CDR3 is 18 amino acids long. CDR3 loop: CASSQRTPRQGANYGYTF. In DNA form, the CDR3 reads TGCGCCAGCAGCCAAAGGACCCCCCGACAGGGAGCTAACTATGGCTACACCTTC.

The chain carries TRBV30 and TRBJ2-2, with TRBD2 matching over 7 bases. CDR3 length equals 11 residues. Germline assignment: CDR1 GTSNPN and CDR2 SVGIG (reference sequence). The V and J ends lost 3 bases and 16 bases, in that order; junction bases with no gene match: 8. The CDR3 coding sequence is TGTGCCTGGAGCTCAAGGACTAGATGGTTTTTT. Translation gives CAWSSRTRWFF.

The chain joins TRBV29-1 to TRBJ2-3, with 14 nucleotides matching TRBD2. V shed 7 bases and J 3 bases; nucleotides not matched to a gene: 3. The germline V gene has CDR1 SQVTM and CDR2 ANQGSEA. This CDR3 spans 14 amino acids. The CDR3, as DNA: TGCAGCGCCAGGACTAGCGGGAGGACAGATACGCAGTATTTT. Translating gives CSARTSGRTDTQYF.